This paragraph covers one TCR beta chain sequence. The data originate from a study of T cell changes during pregnancy in multiple sclerosis. Assay used: immunoSEQ multiplex PCR; TCRdb lists only in-frame clones, some missing. Of tens of thousands of clones listed, about nine tenths are singletons. Looked up from germline, CDR1 is MGHRA and CDR2 is YSYEKL. The CDR3 extends over 19 amino acids. The ends lost 1 base at V and 0 bases at J; junction bases unmatched: 7. Sequencing was performed on CD8+ T cells from peripheral blood mononuclear cells, taken in the first trimester of pregnancy. This sequence joins TRBV4-1 and TRBJ2-1; TRBD2 aligns across 12 bases. This clonotype originated in a female donor with multiple sclerosis, enrolled in a pregnancy study. The CDR3 here is CASSQVGLAGFSSYNEQFF. The CDR3 region has the DNA TGCGCCAGCAGCCAAGTGGGACTAGCGGGTTTTAGCTCCTACAATGAGCAGTTCTTC.